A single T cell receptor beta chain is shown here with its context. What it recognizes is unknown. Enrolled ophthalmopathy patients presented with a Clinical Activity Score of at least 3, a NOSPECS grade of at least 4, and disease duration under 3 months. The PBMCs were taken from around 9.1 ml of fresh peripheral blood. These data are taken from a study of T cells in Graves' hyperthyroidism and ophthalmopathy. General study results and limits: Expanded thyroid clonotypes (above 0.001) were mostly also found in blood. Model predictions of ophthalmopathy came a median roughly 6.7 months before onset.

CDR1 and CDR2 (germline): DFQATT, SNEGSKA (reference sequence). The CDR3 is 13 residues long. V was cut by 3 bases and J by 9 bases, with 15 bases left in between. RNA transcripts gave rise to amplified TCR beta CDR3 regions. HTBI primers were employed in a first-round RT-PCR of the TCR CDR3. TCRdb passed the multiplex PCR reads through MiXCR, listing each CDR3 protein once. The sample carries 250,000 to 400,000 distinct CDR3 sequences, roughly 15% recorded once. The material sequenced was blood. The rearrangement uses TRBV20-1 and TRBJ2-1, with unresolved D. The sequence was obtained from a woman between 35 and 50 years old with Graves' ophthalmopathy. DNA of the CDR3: TGCAGTGCTAGGGTCGGAGCCCCGATTGAGCAGTTCTTC. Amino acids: CSARVGAPIEQFF.